Listed here are 26 T cell receptor beta chains from one sample, sequenced in a study of CD8 T cells in Susac syndrome. Reverse transcription of about 0.5 to 1 ug RNA was carried out with random hexamers. TCRdb reanalysed the immunoSEQ multiplex PCR reads using MiXCR and keeps one entry per CDR3 protein. The table has 160,000 or so distinct CDR3 sequences, about 94% seen once; the top ten hold just over 0.2%. Source material: CD8+ T cells from PBMCs. Receptor source: a human donor with multiple sclerosis.

Regarding this clonotype: At one boundary the junction diverges from the germline segment, which might be a read error. V usage is TRBV12-5 and J usage is TRBJ1-1; 7 nucleotides line up with TRBD1. In germline, CDR1 is LGHNT, CDR2 FRNRAP. CDR3 length equals 12 residues. CDR3 bases: TGTGCTAGTGGTTTGGTACGACTAGGGACAGAATTT. It translates to CASGLVRLGTEF.

The CDR3: CATLGPLDRGGVPYGYTF. CDR3 nucleotides: TGTGCCACCTTGGGGCCCCTGGACAGGGGAGGAGTCCCATATGGCTACACCTTC. The rearrangement uses TRBV6-1 and TRBJ1-2, with 9 nucleotides matching TRBD1. The J segment lost 5 bases and the V segment lost 10 bases, leaving 23 bases of the junction unmatched. The length of the CDR3 is 18 residues. Germline V gene sequence: CDR1 MNHNS, CDR2 SASEGT.

The chain employs TRBV6-1 and TRBJ1-2; TRBD1 matches 9 bases. Trimming at V came to 3 bases and at J to 4 bases, leaving 9 bases not matched to a gene. Per the germline V gene, CDR1 is MNHNS and CDR2 is SASEGT. CDR3 length: 16 amino acids. The CDR3 loop reads CASSDERTGVGYGYTF. CDR3 DNA: TGTGCCAGCAGTGATGAACGGACAGGGGTAGGCTATGGCTACACCTTC.

The CDR3 loop reads CASTGGLEAFF. The DNA of the CDR3 is TGTGCCAGCACGGGGGGGCTTGAAGCTTTCTTT. The genes are TRBV27 and TRBJ1-1; perhaps TRBD1 as D (6 bases). Trimming shortened V by 7 bases and J by 7 bases, and 10 bases separated the two germline ends. Germline values: CDR1 MNHEY, CDR2 SMNVEV (reference sequence). CDR3 length: 11 amino acids.

The chain is built from TRBV28 and TRBJ2-7, with 9 positions matching TRBD2. Germline V gene sequence: CDR1 MDHEN, CDR2 SYDVKM. Trimming cost V 4 bases and J 7 bases; bases outside gene matches: 11. The CDR3 has 15 residues. This CDR3 is CASSYIAGDWEEQYF. DNA for the CDR3: TGTGCCAGCAGTTATATAGCGGGGGACTGGGAAGAGCAGTACTTC.

The chain has TRBV29-1 and TRBJ2-1; TRBD1 might be the D (5 bases). The ends were cut back, 6 bases at V and 1 base at J, with 16 bases in the middle. Germline V CDR1 and CDR2: SQVTM, ANQGSEA. CDR3 size: 15 residues. CDR3 coding DNA: TGCAGCGTGAGAGGACAAGGATCTTCCTACAATGAGCAGTTCTTC. This encodes CSVRGQGSSYNEQFF.

The J gene is TRBJ2-5, the V gene TRBV7-9, with D hard to call. V was pared by 5 bases and J by 2 bases, with 3 bases between. This CDR3 is built from 11 residues. Germline CDR1 and CDR2: SEHNR and FQNEAQ (reference sequence). In DNA form, the CDR3 reads TGTGCCAGCAGCAATCAAGAGACCCAGTACTTC. Its protein is CASSNQETQYF.

V gene TRBV30 combines with J gene TRBJ2-7, with TRBD1 as a possible D gene (6 bases). Germline CDR1 reads GTSNPN; CDR2 reads SVGIG (reference sequence). This CDR3 region has 14 residues. With 3 bases removed from V and 6 bases from J, the gap between germline ends came to 18 bases. CDR3 sequence (DNA): TGTGCCTGGAGCGATTTACTCACAGGGACCGAGCAGTACTTC. Translation gives CAWSDLLTGTEQYF. Full variable domain (remainder filled in from reference TRBV30 and TRBJ2-7): SQTIHQWPATLVQPVGSPLSLECTVEGTSNPNLYWYRQAAGRGLQLLFYSVGIGQISSEVPQNLSASRPQDRQFILSSKKLLLSDSGFYLCAWSDLLTGTEQYFGPGTRLTVT.

The V gene is TRBV14, the J gene TRBJ2-1, with D unresolved. CDR1 and CDR2 from the germline V gene are SGHDN and FVKESK. Trimming left V 4 bases short and J 6 bases short, with 10 bases between. The CDR3 consists of 13 residues. CDR3: CASSPRRPNEQFF. The CDR3 DNA is TGTGCCAGCAGCCCCCGGCGCCCCAATGAGCAGTTCTTC.

The chain recombines TRBV27 with TRBJ2-4; D unclear. V lost 4 bases and J 0 bases, leaving 16 bases between the germline ends. The CDR3 is 17 residues long. CDR1 is MNHEY, CDR2 SMNVEV, per germline (reference sequence). The CDR3 coding sequence is TGTGCCAGCAGTTCTTTACTCTCCGGGTTAGCCAAAAACATTCAGTACTTC. Its translation: CASSSLLSGLAKNIQYF.

The rearrangement uses TRBV9 and TRBJ2-7; tentatively, D is TRBD1 (5 bases). The length of the CDR3 is 15 residues. The germline V gene encodes CDR1 SGDLS and CDR2 YYNGEE. Trimming removed 0 bases at V and 0 bases at J, with 10 bases between. CDR3 sequence: CASSVDAGSSYEQYF. CDR3 in DNA: TGTGCCAGCAGCGTAGATGCAGGGTCCTCCTACGAGCAGTACTTC.

The rearrangement links TRBV2 to TRBJ1-3; D remains unclear. The CDR3 length is 12 residues. Trimming removed 10 bases from V and 4 bases from J, with 11 bases in between. Germline CDR1 and CDR2: SNHLY and FYNNEI. The CDR3 sequence is CATTSLGNTIYF. The DNA for the CDR3 is TGTGCCACCACGTCACTCGGAAACACCATATATTTT.

The chain is built from TRBV28 and TRBJ1-1; D may be TRBD1 (5 bases). The germline gives CDR1 MDHEN, CDR2 SYDVKM. The V and J ends lost 6 bases and 8 bases respectively, with 13 bases between them. The CDR3 contains 12 residues. The CDR3 DNA is TGTGCCAGCAGAATACCGACAGAAGAAGCTTTCTTT. Amino acids: CASRIPTEEAFF.

The V gene is TRBV29-1, the J gene TRBJ2-1; the match to TRBD1 covers 9 bases. The CDR3 is made up of 17 amino acids. V shed 6 bases, J shed 2 bases, and the junction held 14 bases outside the gene matches. Germline CDR1 SQVTM, CDR2 ANQGSEA. This CDR3 reads CSVRDRDVDFPYNEQFF. CDR3 DNA: TGCAGCGTAAGGGACAGGGATGTTGATTTCCCCTACAATGAGCAGTTCTTC.

V gene TRBV12-5 combines with J gene TRBJ2-7, with D possibly matching TRBD2 (6 bases). Trimming left V 7 bases short and J 5 bases short, with 18 bases between. The CDR3 is 14 amino acids. Germline V gene data show CDR1 as LGHNT and CDR2 as FRNRAP. The CDR3 coding sequence is TGTGCTAGTGCCCTTGCGGGGACGAGCCACGAGCAGTACTTC. Residues: CASALAGTSHEQYF.

J is TRBJ1-6 and V is TRBV9, with D hard to call. CDR1 SGDLS and CDR2 YYNGEE come from the germline V gene. Between the trimmed V and J ends, which lost 3 bases and 5 bases, there was a span of 3 bases. The CDR3 totals 12 residues. The CDR3 reads CASSADNSPLHF. The CDR3 nucleotides are TGTGCCAGCAGCGCCGATAATTCACCCCTCCACTTT. Drawing the rest from reference TRBV9 and TRBJ1-6, the complete variable domain is DSGVTQTPKHLITATGQRVTLRCSPRSGDLSVYWYQQSLDQGLQFLIQYYNGEERAKGNILERFSAQQFPDLHSELNLSSLELGDSALYFCASSADNSPLHFGNGTRLTVT.

CDR3 sequence reads: CASSPRTTDQPQHF. DNA of the CDR3: TGTGCCAGCAGCCCACGGACGACGGATCAGCCCCAGCATTTT. The rearrangement joins TRBV3-1 to TRBJ1-5; D is undetermined. CDR1 and CDR2 (germline): LGHDT, YNNKEL (reference sequence). This CDR3 contains 14 residues. V shed 4 bases and J shed 5 bases, with 12 bases lying between them. The complete variable domain, with remaining parts taken from reference TRBV3-1 and TRBJ1-5, reads DTAVSQTPKYLVTQMGNDKSIKCEQNLGHDTMYWYKQDSKKFLKIMFSYNNKELIINETVPNRFSPKSPDKAHLNLHINSLELGDSAVYFCASSPRTTDQPQHFGDGTRLSIL.

The chain combines TRBV27 with TRBJ2-2; D perhaps matches TRBD2 (6 bases). Germline V CDR1 and CDR2: MNHEY, SMNVEV (reference sequence). The CDR3 loop spans 16 amino acids. The germline V and J ends were trimmed by 6 bases and 2 bases, with 16 bases remaining between them. The CDR3 reads CASRVGAGLNTGELFF. In nucleotides, the CDR3 is TGTGCCAGCAGGGTTGGGGCGGGATTAAACACCGGGGAGCTGTTTTTT.

V usage is TRBV20-1 and J usage is TRBJ2-7, with TRBD2 matching 8 bases. With V trimmed by 0 bases and J by 5 bases, 6 bases remained unmatched. The CDR3 spans 14 residues. Germline V gene lookup returns CDR1 DFQATT and CDR2 SNEGSKA (reference sequence). CDR3: CSARDRGGWDEQYF. In DNA form, the CDR3 reads TGCAGTGCTAGAGATCGGGGGGGCTGGGACGAGCAGTACTTC.

The chain combines TRBV20-1 with TRBJ1-1; TRBD1 is a possible D gene (5 bases). The CDR3 contains 15 residues. Trimming pared 0 bases from V and 1 base from J, leaving 12 bases between. Germline loops: CDR1 DFQATT, CDR2 SNEGSKA (reference sequence). Here the CDR3 DNA reads TGCAGTGCTAGAGATCCACAGGCGTGGAACACTGAAGCTTTCTTT. This gives the protein CSARDPQAWNTEAFF.

This chain's CDR3 is CSVEVEGQFNYGYTF. CDR3 in DNA: TGCAGCGTTGAAGTGGAGGGGCAGTTCAACTATGGCTACACCTTC. The chain combines TRBV29-1 with TRBJ1-2; a weak D match, TRBD1 (5 bases). Germline V lookup: CDR1 SQVTM, CDR2 ANQGSEA. V was shortened by 1 base and J by 2 bases, with 14 bases between the two germline ends. This CDR3 region has 15 residues.

This clonotype has just one count. V is TRBV20-1 and J is TRBJ2-7; 7 bases fit TRBD1. This CDR3 is built from 14 residues. Germline loops: CDR1 DFQATT, CDR2 SNEGSKA (reference sequence). The junction had 8 bases not matched to a gene; V was cut back by 6 bases and J by 0 bases. The CDR3 loop reads CSALIRDSSYEQYF. CDR3 sequence (DNA): TGCAGTGCCCTTATCCGGGACAGCTCCTACGAGCAGTACTTC.

This CDR3 is CASSLSGARNTEAFF. CDR3 nucleotides: TGCGCCAGCAGCTTGTCAGGGGCTCGGAACACTGAAGCTTTCTTT. V and J are TRBV5-1 and TRBJ1-1; perhaps TRBD1 as D (6 bases). This CDR3 is built from 15 residues. Looked up from germline, CDR1 is SGHRS and CDR2 is YFSETQ. Trimming cost V 1 base and J 1 base, with 11 bases left between them.

The genes are TRBV4-1 and TRBJ1-5; D remains unclear. Germline CDR1 is MGHRA and CDR2 is YSYEKL. V dropped 3 bases and J dropped 2 bases, with 14 bases sitting between them. The CDR3 sequence is 16 residues long. The CDR3 bases are TGCGCCAGCAGCCATCCCTCGGATGGGGGCAATCAGCCCCAGCATTTT. It is translated as CASSHPSDGGNQPQHF.

This clonotype was seen just once. The chain has TRBV7-9 and TRBJ1-2; TRBD1 agrees at 7 bases. The junction had 11 bases not matched to a gene; V was cut back by 1 base and J by 3 bases. This CDR3 has 17 amino acids. Germline lookup yields CDR1 SEHNR and CDR2 FQNEAQ (reference sequence). CDR3 DNA sequence: TGTGCCAGCAGCTTAGTAGCCCCAGGGGGAGGCGACTATGGCTACACCTTC. This gives the protein CASSLVAPGGGDYGYTF.

The chain recombines TRBV28 with TRBJ2-1, with 7 bases fitting TRBD1. This CDR3 spans 15 amino acids. Germline CDR1 reads MDHEN; CDR2 reads SYDVKM. V dropped 1 base and J dropped 5; count of bases not matched to a gene: 5. The CDR3 is CASSLFGRGNNEQFF. Written as DNA, the CDR3 is TGTGCCAGCAGTTTATTTGGCAGGGGGAACAATGAGCAGTTCTTC.